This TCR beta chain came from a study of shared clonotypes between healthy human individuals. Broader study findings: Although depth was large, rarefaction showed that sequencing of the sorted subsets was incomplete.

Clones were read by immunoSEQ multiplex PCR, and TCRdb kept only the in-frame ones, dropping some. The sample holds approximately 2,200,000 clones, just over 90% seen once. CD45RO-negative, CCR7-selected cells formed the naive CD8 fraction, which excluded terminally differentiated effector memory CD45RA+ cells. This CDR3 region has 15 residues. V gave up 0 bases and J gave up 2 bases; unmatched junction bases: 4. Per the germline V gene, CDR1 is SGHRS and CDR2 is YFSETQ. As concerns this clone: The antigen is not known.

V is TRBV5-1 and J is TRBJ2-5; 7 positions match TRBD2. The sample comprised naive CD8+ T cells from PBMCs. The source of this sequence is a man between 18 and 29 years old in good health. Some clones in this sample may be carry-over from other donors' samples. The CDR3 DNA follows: TGCGCCAGCAGCTTGGCGTCTAGCGGACAAGAGACCCAGTACTTC. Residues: CASSLASSGQETQYF.